The clone carrying this T cell receptor (beta chain) was counted once. The identical CDR3 is also encoded by other nucleotide sequences in the sample. This CDR3 has 13 amino acids. Trimming at V came to 0 bases and at J to 4 bases, leaving 2 bases not matched to a gene. CDR1 and CDR2 (germline): GTSNPN, SVGIG (reference sequence). CD45RO-negative cells were positively selected for CCR7, leaving out terminally differentiated effector memory CD45RA+ cells. The data originate from a study of shared clonotypes between healthy human individuals. Method: immunoSEQ multiplex PCR; TCRdb's copy keeps in-frame clones and lacks some. The data contain under 1 million clones, about 96% of them singletons.

The chain combines TRBV30 with TRBJ2-5; 7 nucleotides line up with TRBD1. Sequencing input: naive CD8+ T cells sorted from blood. This receptor was identified in a young man in good health. As DNA, the CDR3 is TGTGCCTGGAGTGTATCAGGGGGAGAGACCCAGTACTTC. Translating it yields CAWSVSGGETQYF.